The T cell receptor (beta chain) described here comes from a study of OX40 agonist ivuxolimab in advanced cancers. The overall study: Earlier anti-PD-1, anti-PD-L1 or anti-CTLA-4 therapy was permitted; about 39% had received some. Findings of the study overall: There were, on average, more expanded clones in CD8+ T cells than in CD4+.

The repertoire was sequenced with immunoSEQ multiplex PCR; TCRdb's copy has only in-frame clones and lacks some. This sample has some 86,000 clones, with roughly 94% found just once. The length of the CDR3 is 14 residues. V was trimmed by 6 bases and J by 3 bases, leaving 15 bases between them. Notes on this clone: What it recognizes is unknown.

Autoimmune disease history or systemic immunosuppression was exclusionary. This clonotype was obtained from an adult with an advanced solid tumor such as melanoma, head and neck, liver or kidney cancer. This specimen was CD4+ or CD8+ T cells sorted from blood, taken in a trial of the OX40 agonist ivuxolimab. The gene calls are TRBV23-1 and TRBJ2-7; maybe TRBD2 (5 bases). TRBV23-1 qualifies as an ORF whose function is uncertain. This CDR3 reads CASSHLGLHYEQYF. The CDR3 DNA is TGCGCCAGCAGCCATCTCGGACTCCACTACGAGCAGTACTTC.